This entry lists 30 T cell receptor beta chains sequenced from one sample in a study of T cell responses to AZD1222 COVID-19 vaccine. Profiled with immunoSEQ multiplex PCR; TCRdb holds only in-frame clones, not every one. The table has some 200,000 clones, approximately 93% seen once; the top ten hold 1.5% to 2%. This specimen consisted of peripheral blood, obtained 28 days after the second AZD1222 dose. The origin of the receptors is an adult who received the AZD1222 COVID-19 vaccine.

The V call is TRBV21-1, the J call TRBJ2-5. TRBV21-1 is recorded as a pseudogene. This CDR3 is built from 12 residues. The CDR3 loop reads CASSKDRETQYF. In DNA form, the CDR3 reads TGTGCCAGCAGCAAAGATAGGGAGACCCAGTACTTC.

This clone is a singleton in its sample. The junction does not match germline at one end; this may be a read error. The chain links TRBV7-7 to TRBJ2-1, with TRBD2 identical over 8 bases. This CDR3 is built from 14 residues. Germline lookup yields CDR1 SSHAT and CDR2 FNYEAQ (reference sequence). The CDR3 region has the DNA TGTGCTAGCAGCTTAGCGGGAAACTACAATGAGCAGTTCTTC. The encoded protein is CASSLAGNYNEQFF. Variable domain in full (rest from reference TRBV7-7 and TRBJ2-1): GAGVSQSPRYKVTKRGQDVTLRCDPISSHATLYWYQQALGQGPEFLTYFNYEAQPDKSGLPSDRFSAERPEGSISTLTIQRTEQRDSAMYRCASSLAGNYNEQFFGPGTRLTVL.

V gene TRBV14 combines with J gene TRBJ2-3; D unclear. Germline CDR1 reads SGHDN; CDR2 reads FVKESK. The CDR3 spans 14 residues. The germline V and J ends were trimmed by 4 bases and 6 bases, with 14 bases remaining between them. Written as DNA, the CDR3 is TGTGCCAGCAGCCTCGTGGACCAGCCGGATACGCAGTATTTT. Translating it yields CASSLVDQPDTQYF. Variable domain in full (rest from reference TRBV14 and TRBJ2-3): EAGVTQFPSHSVIEKGQTVTLRCDPISGHDNLYWYRRVMGKEIKFLLHFVKESKQDESGMPNNRFLAERTGGTYSTLKVQPAELEDSGVYFCASSLVDQPDTQYFGPGTRLTVL.

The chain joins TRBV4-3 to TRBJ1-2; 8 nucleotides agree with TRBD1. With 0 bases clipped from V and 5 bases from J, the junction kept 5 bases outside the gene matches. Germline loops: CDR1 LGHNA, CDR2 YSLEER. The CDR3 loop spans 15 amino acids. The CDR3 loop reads CASSQEGDRRYGYTF. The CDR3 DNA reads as TGCGCCAGCAGCCAAGAGGGGGACAGGAGGTATGGCTACACCTTC.

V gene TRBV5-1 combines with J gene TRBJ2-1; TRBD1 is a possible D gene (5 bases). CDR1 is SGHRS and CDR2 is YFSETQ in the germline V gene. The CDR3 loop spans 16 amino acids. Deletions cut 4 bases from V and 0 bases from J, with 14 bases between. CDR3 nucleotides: TGCGCCAGCAGCGCATCAGGGTTCCGCTCCTACAATGAGCAGTTCTTC. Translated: CASSASGFRSYNEQFF.

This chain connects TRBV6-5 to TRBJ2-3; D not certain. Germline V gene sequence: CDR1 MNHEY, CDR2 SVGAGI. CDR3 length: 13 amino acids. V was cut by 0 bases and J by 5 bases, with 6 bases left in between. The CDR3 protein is CASSYSSLDTQYF. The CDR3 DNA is TGTGCCAGCAGTTACTCCTCCTTAGATACGCAGTATTTT.

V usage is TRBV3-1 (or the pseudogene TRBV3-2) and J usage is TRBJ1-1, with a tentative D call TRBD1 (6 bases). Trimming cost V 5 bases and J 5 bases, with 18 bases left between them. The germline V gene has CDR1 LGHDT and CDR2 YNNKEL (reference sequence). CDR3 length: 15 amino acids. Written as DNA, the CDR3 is TGTGCCAGCAGCTCCCCCAACAGGGTGCGGACTGAAGCTTTCTTT. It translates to CASSSPNRVRTEAFF.

CDR3 coding DNA: TGTGCCACCTCAAGGGGGCGCGCCACTGAAGCTTTCTTT. It specifies CATSRGRATEAFF. V and J are TRBV27 and TRBJ1-1, with 7 bases matching TRBD1. The CDR3 has 13 residues. Germline loops: CDR1 MNHEY, CDR2 SMNVEV (reference sequence). The junction had 9 bases not matched to a gene; V was cut back by 10 bases and J by 4 bases.

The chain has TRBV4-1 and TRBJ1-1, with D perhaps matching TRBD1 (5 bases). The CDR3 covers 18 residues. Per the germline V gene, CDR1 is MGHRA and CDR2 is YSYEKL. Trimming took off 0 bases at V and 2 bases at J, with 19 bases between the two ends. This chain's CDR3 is CASSQDQGLAGDNTEAFF. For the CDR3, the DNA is TGCGCCAGCAGCCAAGACCAGGGACTTGCGGGGGATAACACTGAAGCTTTCTTT.

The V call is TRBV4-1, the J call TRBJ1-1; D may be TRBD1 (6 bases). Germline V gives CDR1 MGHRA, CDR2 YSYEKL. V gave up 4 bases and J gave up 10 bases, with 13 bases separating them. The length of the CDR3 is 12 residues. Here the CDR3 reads CASSPTGGAAFF. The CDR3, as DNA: TGCGCCAGCAGCCCCACCGGGGGGGCAGCTTTCTTT.

This CDR3 is CASSVRMGQPQHF. The CDR3 nucleotides are TGTGCCAGCAGTGTTCGCATGGGCCAGCCCCAGCATTTT. This sequence joins TRBV12-3 or TRBV12-4 and TRBJ1-5; D not certain. The germline V and J ends were trimmed by 5 bases and 7 bases, with 12 bases remaining between them. The CDR3 contains 13 residues.

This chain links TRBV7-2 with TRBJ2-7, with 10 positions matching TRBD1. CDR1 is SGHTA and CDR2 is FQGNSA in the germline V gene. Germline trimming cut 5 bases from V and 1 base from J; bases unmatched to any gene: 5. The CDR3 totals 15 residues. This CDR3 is CASSARDRGSYEQYF. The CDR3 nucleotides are TGTGCCAGCAGCGCGAGGGACAGGGGATCCTACGAGCAGTACTTC. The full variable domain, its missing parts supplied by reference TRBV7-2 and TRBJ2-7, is GAGVSQSPSNKVTEKGKDVELRCDPISGHTALYWYRQSLGQGLEFLIYFQGNSAPDKSGLPSDRFSAERTGGSVSTLTIQRTQQEDSAVYLCASSARDRGSYEQYFGPGTRLTVT.

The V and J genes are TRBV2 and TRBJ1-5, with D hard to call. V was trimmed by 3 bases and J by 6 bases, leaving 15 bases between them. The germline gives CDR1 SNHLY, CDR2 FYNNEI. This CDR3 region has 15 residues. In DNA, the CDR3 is TGTGCCAGCAGTGACAGTGGGGTTCGGGGTCAGCCCCAGCATTTT. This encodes CASSDSGVRGQPQHF. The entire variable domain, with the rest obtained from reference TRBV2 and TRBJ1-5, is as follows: EPEVTQTPSHQVTQMGQEVILRCVPISNHLYFYWYRQILGQKVEFLVSFYNNEISEKSEIFDDQFSVERPDGSNFTLKIRSTKLEDSAMYFCASSDSGVRGQPQHFGDGTRLSIL.

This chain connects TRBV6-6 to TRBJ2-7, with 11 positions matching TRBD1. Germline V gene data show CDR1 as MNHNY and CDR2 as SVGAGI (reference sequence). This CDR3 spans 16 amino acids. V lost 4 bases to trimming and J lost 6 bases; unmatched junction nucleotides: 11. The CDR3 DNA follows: TGTGCCAGCAGTTCCCCGGACAGGGGGCGAGGGTCCGAGCAGTACTTC. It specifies CASSSPDRGRGSEQYF.

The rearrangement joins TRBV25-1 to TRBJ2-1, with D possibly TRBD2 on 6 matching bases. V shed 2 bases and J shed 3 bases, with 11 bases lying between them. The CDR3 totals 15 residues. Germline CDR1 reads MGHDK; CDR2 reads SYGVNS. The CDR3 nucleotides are TGTGCCAGCAGTGAACGGGGGAGTCGCTACAATGAGCAGTTCTTC. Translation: CASSERGSRYNEQFF.

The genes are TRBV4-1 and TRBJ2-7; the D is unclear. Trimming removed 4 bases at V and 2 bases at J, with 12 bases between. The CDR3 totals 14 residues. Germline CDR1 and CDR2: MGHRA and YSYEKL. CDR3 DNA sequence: TGCGCCAGCAGCCTCGGAGAGAAGACCTACGAGCAGTACTTC. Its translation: CASSLGEKTYEQYF.

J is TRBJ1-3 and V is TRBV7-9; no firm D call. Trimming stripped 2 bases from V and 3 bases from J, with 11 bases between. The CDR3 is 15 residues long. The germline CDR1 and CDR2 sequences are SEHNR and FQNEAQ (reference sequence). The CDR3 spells CASSLSGRGGNTIYF. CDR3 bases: TGTGCCAGCAGCTTATCAGGCCGGGGTGGAAACACCATATATTTT.

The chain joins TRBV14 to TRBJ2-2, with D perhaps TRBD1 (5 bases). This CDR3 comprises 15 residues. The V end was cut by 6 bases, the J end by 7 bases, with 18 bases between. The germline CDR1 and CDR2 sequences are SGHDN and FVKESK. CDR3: CASRPQGLGIGELFF. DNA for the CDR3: TGTGCCAGCAGACCTCAGGGCTTGGGAATCGGGGAGCTGTTTTTT.

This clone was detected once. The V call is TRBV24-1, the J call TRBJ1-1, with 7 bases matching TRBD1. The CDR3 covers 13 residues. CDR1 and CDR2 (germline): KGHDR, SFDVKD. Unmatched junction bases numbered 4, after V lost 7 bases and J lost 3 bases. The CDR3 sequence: CATRRGRDTEAFF. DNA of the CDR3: TGTGCCACCAGGAGGGGGCGGGACACTGAAGCTTTCTTT.

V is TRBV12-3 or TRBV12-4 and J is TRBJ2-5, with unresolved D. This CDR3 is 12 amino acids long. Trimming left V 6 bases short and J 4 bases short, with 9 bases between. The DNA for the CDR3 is TGTGCCAGCAGCACGTATAGAGAGACCCAGTACTTC. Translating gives CASSTYRETQYF.

In DNA form, the CDR3 reads TGTGCCAGCAGGCGTGGCACGAACACTGAAGCTTTCTTT. The encoded protein is CASRRGTNTEAFF. V is TRBV11-2 and J is TRBJ1-1; D is ambiguous. V lost 6 bases, J lost 1 base, and 9 bases lay in between. The CDR3 is 13 amino acids. From germline, CDR1 is SGHAT and CDR2 FQNNGV.

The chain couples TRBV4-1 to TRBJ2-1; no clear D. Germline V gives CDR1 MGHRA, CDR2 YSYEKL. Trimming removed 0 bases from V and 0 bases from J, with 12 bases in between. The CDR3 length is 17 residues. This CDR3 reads CASSQDSSLSSYNEQFF. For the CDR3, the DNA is TGCGCCAGCAGCCAAGATTCAAGTCTTAGCTCCTACAATGAGCAGTTCTTC.

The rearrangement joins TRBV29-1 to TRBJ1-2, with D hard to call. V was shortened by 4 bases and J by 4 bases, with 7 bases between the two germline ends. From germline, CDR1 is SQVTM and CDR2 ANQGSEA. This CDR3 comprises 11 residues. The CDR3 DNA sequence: TGCAGCGTTGCCCCTAGCTATGGCTACACCTTC. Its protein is CSVAPSYGYTF. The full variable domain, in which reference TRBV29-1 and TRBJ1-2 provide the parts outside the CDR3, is SAVISQKPSRDICQRGTSLTIQCQVDSQVTMMFWYRQQPGQSLTLIATANQGSEATYESGFVIDKFPISRPNLTFSTLTVSNMSPEDSSIYLCSVAPSYGYTFGSGTRLTVV.

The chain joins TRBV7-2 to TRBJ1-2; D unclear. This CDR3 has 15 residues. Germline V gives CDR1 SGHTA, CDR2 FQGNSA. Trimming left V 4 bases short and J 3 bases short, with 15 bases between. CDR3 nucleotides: TGTGCCAGCAGCTCCATTGATTCGGTCGACTATGGCTACACCTTC. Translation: CASSSIDSVDYGYTF.

CDR3 region: CASSQERDRHYEQYF. CDR3 nucleotide sequence: TGCGCCAGCAGCCAAGAGAGGGACAGACACTACGAGCAGTACTTC. The rearrangement links TRBV4-1 to TRBJ2-7, with 7 nucleotides matching TRBD1. CDR1 is MGHRA and CDR2 is YSYEKL in the germline V gene. The V segment lost 0 bases and the J segment 3 bases; nucleotides outside the gene matches: 5. The CDR3 consists of 15 residues.

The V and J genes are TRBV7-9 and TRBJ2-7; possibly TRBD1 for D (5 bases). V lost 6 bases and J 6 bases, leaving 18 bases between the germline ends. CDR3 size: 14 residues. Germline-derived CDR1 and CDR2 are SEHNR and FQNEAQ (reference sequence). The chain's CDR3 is CASRPDSLPPEQYF. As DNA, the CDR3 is TGTGCCAGCAGACCCGACAGCCTCCCTCCCGAGCAGTACTTC.

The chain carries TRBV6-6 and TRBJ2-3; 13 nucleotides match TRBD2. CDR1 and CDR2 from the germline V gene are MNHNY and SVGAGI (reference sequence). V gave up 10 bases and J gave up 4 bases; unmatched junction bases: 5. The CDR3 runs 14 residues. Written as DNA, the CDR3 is TGTGCCACCGGGACTAGCGGGGCGTCAGATACGCAGTATTTT. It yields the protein CATGTSGASDTQYF.

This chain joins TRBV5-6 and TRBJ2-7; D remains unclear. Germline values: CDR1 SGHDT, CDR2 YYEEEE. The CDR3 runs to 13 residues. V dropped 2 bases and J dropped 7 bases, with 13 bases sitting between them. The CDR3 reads CASSFSSSGEQYF. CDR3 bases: TGTGCCAGCAGCTTTAGCTCCTCGGGTGAGCAGTACTTC.

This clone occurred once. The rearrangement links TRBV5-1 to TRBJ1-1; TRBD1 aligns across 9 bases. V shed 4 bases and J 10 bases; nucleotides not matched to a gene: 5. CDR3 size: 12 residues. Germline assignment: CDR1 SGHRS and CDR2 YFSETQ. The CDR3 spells CASSPDRGRAFF. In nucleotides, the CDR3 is TGCGCCAGCAGCCCGGACAGGGGAAGAGCTTTCTTT.

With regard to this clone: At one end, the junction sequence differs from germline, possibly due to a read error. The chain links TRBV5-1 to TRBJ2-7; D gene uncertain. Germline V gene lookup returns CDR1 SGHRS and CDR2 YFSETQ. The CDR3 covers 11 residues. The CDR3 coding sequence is TGCGCCAGCAGCTTCATGGGCCAGAAATTGTTC. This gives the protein CASSFMGQKLF.